This T cell receptor (beta chain) comes out of a study of blood T cell repertoires in COVID-19. Method: immunoSEQ multiplex PCR; TCRdb's copy keeps in-frame clones and lacks some. Altogether a few hundred thousand clones are present, nearly 90% being singletons, with the ten largest covering 3%. Trimming removed 3 bases from V and 0 bases from J, with 13 bases in between. The CDR3 has 16 amino acids. Looked up from germline, CDR1 is SGHTA and CDR2 is FQGTGA. The TCR was taken from a man younger than 35 with active or convalescent COVID-19. V is TRBV7-3 and J is TRBJ2-3; D perhaps matches TRBD1 (5 bases). The sample comprised peripheral blood. The CDR3 here is CASSLGRDRSTDTQYF. Written as DNA, the CDR3 is TGTGCCAGCAGCTTGGGTCGTGACAGAAGCACAGATACGCAGTATTTT.